The clone carrying this TCR beta chain was counted at least ten times. The antigen remains undetermined. For bulk TCR libraries, previously described methods and listed TCR primers were used. TCRdb redid the calling of the PCR reads with MiXCR, one entry per CDR3 protein. The profile shows around 40,000 distinct CDR3 sequences, 15% to 20% of them singletons. V was cut by 10 bases and J by 0 bases, with 15 bases left in between. Looked up from germline, CDR1 is LNHDA and CDR2 is SQIVND (reference sequence). CDR3 size: 14 residues. These data are taken from a study of molecular identifiers for immune sequencing clone quantification. Findings of the study overall: Spike-in Jurkat TCR RNA from a single cell reportedly registered among around 1 million naive cells.

The chain has TRBV19 and TRBJ1-1; maybe TRBD1 (5 bases). This sequence originates from a human donor in good health. Some libraries in this study had Jurkat cell RNA spiked in. Sample: naive CD8+ T cells from blood, with Jurkat cell RNA spiked in. Subset given: FACS-sorted CD8+CD4-CCR7+CD45RA+ naive T cells. The CDR3 loop is CATSTGPLNTEAFF. CDR3 bases: TGTGCCACAAGTACGGGGCCCCTGAACACTGAAGCTTTCTTT.